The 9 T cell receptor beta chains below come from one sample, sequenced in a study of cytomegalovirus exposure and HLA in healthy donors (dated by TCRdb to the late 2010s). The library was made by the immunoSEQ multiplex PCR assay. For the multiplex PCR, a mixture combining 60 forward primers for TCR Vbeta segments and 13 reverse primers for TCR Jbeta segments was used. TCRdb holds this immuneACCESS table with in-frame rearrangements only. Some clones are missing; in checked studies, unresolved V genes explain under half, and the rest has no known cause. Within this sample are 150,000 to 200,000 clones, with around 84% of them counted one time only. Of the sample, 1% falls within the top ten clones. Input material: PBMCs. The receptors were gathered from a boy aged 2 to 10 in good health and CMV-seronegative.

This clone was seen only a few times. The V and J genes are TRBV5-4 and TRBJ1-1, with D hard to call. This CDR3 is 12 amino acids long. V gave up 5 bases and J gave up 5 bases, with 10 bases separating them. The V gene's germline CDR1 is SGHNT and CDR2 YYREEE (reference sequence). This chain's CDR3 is CASRGGGTEAFF. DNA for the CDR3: TGTGCCAGCAGGGGCGGAGGGACTGAAGCTTTCTTT.

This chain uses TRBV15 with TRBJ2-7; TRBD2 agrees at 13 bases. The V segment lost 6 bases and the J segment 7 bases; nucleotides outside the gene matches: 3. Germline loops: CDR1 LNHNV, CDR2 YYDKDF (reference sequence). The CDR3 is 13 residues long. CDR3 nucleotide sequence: TGTGCCACCAGACTAGCGGGAGGGGGGGAGCAGTACTTC. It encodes CATRLAGGGEQYF.

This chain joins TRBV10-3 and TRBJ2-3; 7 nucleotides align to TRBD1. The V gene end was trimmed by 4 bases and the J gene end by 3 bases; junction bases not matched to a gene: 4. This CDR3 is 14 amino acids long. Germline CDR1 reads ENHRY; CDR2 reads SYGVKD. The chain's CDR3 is CAISARGPTDTQYF. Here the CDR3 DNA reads TGTGCCATCAGTGCAAGGGGGCCGACAGATACGCAGTATTTT.

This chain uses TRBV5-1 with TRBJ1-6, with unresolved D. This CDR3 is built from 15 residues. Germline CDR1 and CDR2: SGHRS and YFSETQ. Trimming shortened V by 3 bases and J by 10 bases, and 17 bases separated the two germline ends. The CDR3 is CASSYLDSGESPLHF. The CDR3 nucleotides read TGCGCCAGCAGCTATCTGGACTCCGGGGAATCACCCCTCCACTTT.

Here the CDR3 reads CASSQAAREANSPLHF. Here the CDR3 DNA reads TGCGCCAGCAGCCAAGCTGCCCGGGAGGCTAATTCACCCCTCCACTTT. This chain connects TRBV4-1 to TRBJ1-6; no clear D. Germline CDR1 is MGHRA and CDR2 is YSYEKL. The length of the CDR3 is 16 residues. V lost 1 base, J lost 6 bases, and 13 bases lay in between.

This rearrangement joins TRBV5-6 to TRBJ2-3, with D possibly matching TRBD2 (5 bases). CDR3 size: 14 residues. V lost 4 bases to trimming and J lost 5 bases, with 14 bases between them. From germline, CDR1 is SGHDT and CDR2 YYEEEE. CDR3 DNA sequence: TGTGCCAGCAGCGGTCCCGCTGGGAGAGATACGCAGTATTTT. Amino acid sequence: CASSGPAGRDTQYF.

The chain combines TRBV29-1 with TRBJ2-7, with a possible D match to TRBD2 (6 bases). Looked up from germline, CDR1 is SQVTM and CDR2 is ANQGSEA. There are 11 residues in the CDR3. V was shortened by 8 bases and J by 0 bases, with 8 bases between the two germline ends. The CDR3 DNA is TGCAGCTCGGGGGACTCCTACGAGCAGTACTTC. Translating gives CSSGDSYEQYF.

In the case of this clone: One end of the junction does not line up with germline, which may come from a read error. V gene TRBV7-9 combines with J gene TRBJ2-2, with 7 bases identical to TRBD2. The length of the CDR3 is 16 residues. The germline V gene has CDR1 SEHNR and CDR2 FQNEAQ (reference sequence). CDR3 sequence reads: CSSSPRGGPNTGELFF. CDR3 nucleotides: TGTTCCAGCAGCCCCCGGGGAGGGCCCAACACCGGGGAGCTGTTTTTT.

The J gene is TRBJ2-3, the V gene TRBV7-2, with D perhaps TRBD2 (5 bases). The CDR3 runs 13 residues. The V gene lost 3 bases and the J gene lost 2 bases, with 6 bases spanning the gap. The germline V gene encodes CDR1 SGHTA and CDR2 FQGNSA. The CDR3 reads CASSFRDTDTQYF. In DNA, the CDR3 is TGTGCCAGCAGCTTCCGGGACACAGATACGCAGTATTTT.